Listed below are T cell receptor beta chains from one sample, sequenced in a study of control samples from healthy donors and cancer patients. Assay used: immunoSEQ multiplex PCR; TCRdb lists only in-frame clones, some missing. The sample contains about 120,000 clones, roughly nine tenths of which appear only once. Sequenced input: blood. Every receptor here comes from a man aged 50 or older in good health. Both conserved end residues are part of each CDR3. Each record gives: clone size, J gene, D gene, V gene, CDR3 protein, CDR3 DNA. The D gene is left open where the match is weak. Part of the rows lack a size; the others show once, few, many or a class for expanded clones.

>NA|TRBJ1-1|TRBD1|TRBV11-1
CASSSPGTGGTEAFF
TGTGCCAGCAGCTCTCCCGGGACAGGGGGCACTGAAGCTTTCTTT
>NA|TRBJ2-7|NA|TRBV12-3/TRBV12-4
CASSYGRTYEQYF
TGTGCCAGCAGTTATGGCAGAACCTACGAGCAGTACTTC
>NA|TRBJ2-2|TRBD2|TRBV27
CASTWGGDTGELFF
TGTGCCAGCACCTGGGGGGGGGACACCGGGGAGCTGTTTTTT
>NA|TRBJ2-5|NA|TRBV19
CASRATRFVETQYF
TGTGCCAGTAGGGCGACACGTTTTGTGGAGACCCAGTACTTC
>NA|TRBJ2-7|NA|TRBV18
CASSPMDAGPYEQYF
TGTGCCAGCTCACCGATGGACGCTGGCCCTTACGAGCAGTACTTC
>NA|TRBJ1-4|TRBD1|TRBV6-5
CASSLTGSDEKLFF
TGTGCCAGCAGCCTGACAGGGAGCGATGAAAAACTGTTTTTT
>NA|TRBJ2-3|TRBD2|TRBV7-2
CASSLVGSGGGQTQYF
TGTGCCAGCAGCTTAGTGGGTAGCGGGGGGGGGCAGACGCAGTATTTT
>once|TRBJ1-1|NA|TRBV10-2
CASSESYMTAGGNTEAFF
TGCGCCAGCAGTGAGTCATATATGACAGCCGGGGGGAACACTGAAGCTTTCTTT
>NA|TRBJ1-1|TRBD1|TRBV5-1
CASSLDRGGTEAFF
TGCGCCAGCAGCCTGGACAGGGGTGGCACTGAAGCTTTCTTT
>few|TRBJ1-6|TRBD1|TRBV2
CASSEAGGGYYNSPLHF
TGTGCCAGCAGTGAAGCGGGAGGGGGCTACTATAATTCACCCCTCCACTTT
>NA|TRBJ1-2|NA|TRBV6-2/TRBV6-3
CASSYGTENYGYTF
TGTGCCAGCAGTTACGGGACCGAGAACTATGGCTACACCTTC
>NA|TRBJ1-6|NA|TRBV30
CACSGTMNSPLHF
TGTGCCTGCTCCGGGACGATGAATTCACCCCTCCACTTT
>NA|TRBJ2-5|TRBD1|TRBV24-1
CATSDPTGDGTQYF
TGTGCCACCAGTGACCCGACAGGGGATGGGACCCAGTACTTC
>NA|TRBJ1-4|NA|TRBV7-2
CASSLGGVPNEKLFF
TGTGCCAGCAGCTTAGGGGGGGTGCCTAATGAAAAACTGTTTTTT
>NA|TRBJ2-7|NA|TRBV3-1/TRBV3-2
CASSPWNEQYF
TGTGCCAGCAGCCCTTGGAACGAGCAGTACTTC
>NA|TRBJ2-1|TRBD1|TRBV15
CATSRPSQGPYNEQFF
TGTGCCACCAGCAGACCCTCACAGGGGCCGTACAATGAGCAGTTCTTC
>NA|TRBJ2-7|TRBD1|TRBV13
CASSLSGQGSYEQYF
TGTGCCAGCAGCTTAAGCGGACAGGGCTCCTACGAGCAGTACTTC
>NA|TRBJ1-5|NA|TRBV5-6
CASARAGNQPQHF
TGTGCCAGCGCCAGGGCTGGCAATCAGCCCCAGCATTTT
>NA|TRBJ1-5|TRBD1|TRBV10-3
CAISGDRRKRGDQPQHF
TGTGCCATCAGTGGGGACAGACGCAAAAGGGGAGACCAGCCCCAGCATTTT
>NA|TRBJ2-5|TRBD2|TRBV27
CASSLGLATETQYF
TGTGCCAGCAGCCTGGGACTAGCGACGGAGACCCAGTACTTC
>NA|TRBJ1-4|TRBD1|TRBV15
CATSIGGTGANEKLFF
TGTGCCACCAGCATAGGAGGGACAGGGGCTAATGAAAAACTGTTTTTT
>NA|TRBJ1-1|NA|TRBV11-2
CASSFEGGGAGFNEAFF
TGTGCCAGCAGCTTCGAGGGGGGGGGCGCAGGTTTCAATGAAGCTTTCTTT
>NA|TRBJ1-1|TRBD1|TRBV4-3
CASSLSTGGSTEAFF
TGCGCCAGCAGCCTATCGACAGGGGGGAGCACTGAAGCTTTCTTT
>NA|TRBJ1-6|TRBD1|TRBV25-1
CASSAIIGQALNF
TGTGCCAGCAGTGCCATAATAGGACAGGCTCTGAACTTT
>NA|TRBJ1-6|NA|TRBV6-4
CASSELGQGPSSYNSPLHF
TGTGCCAGCAGTGAACTTGGGCAGGGACCGAGCTCCTATAATTCACCCCTCCACTTT
>NA|TRBJ2-1|NA|TRBV6-6
CASSYSDSSYNEQFF
TGTGCCAGCAGTTACTCAGACAGCTCCTACAATGAGCAGTTCTTC
>NA|TRBJ1-1|NA|TRBV20-1
CSALRAAEAFF
TGCAGTGCCCTCCGGGCCGCTGAAGCTTTCTTT
>NA|TRBJ2-7|TRBD2|TRBV30
CAWRIAGPYEQYF
TGTGCCTGGAGAATAGCGGGGCCCTACGAGCAGTACTTC
>NA|TRBJ1-3|NA|TRBV27
CASSLSMGGSSGNTIYF
TGTGCCAGCAGTTTGTCTATGGGGGGATCATCTGGAAACACCATATATTTT
>once|TRBJ1-1|TRBD1|TRBV10-3
CAIRSGTAGEAFF
TGTGCCATCAGGTCCGGGACAGCGGGAGAAGCTTTCTTT
>NA|TRBJ1-1|NA|TRBV5-1
CASSLGDLRGEAFF
TGCGCCAGCAGCTTGGGGGACCTTCGGGGGGAAGCTTTCTTT
>NA|TRBJ1-2|NA|TRBV7-2
CASSLGVGARSGYTF
TGTGCCAGCAGCTTAGGGGTAGGGGCGCGGTCCGGCTACACCTTC
>NA|TRBJ1-2|NA|TRBV7-2
CASSLAAGVGYTF
TGTGCCAGCAGCTTAGCCGCAGGGGTTGGCTACACCTTC
>NA|TRBJ1-2|NA|TRBV30
CAWSVGSGAYGYTF
TGTGCCTGGAGTGTTGGCTCCGGCGCCTATGGCTACACCTTC
>NA|TRBJ2-2|TRBD1|TRBV19
CASSTTGLTGELFF
TGTGCCAGTAGTACGACAGGGCTCACCGGGGAGCTGTTTTTT
>NA|TRBJ1-2|NA|TRBV12-3/TRBV12-4
CASSFARGGGYTF
TGTGCCAGCAGTTTCGCCAGGGGCGGGGGCTACACCTTC
>NA|TRBJ1-5|TRBD1|TRBV2
CASSPQGAEQPQHF
TGTGCCAGCAGTCCTCAGGGGGCCGAACAGCCCCAGCATTTT
>NA|TRBJ2-1|NA|TRBV4-1
CASSQEGRAGSYNEQFF
TGCGCCAGCAGCCAAGAGGGGAGAGCGGGCTCCTACAATGAGCAGTTCTTC
>once|TRBJ1-2|NA|TRBV11-2
CASSSGPDYGYTF
TGTGCCAGCAGCTCAGGACCGGACTATGGCTACACCTTC
>NA|TRBJ1-1|TRBD1|TRBV6-5
CASSYRTGYTEAFF
TGTGCCAGCAGTTACCGGACAGGGTATACTGAAGCTTTCTTT
>once|TRBJ1-1|TRBD1|TRBV12-3/TRBV12-4
CASRKDRVKKAFF
TGTGCCAGCAGAAAAGACAGGGTCAAGAAAGCTTTCTTT
>NA|TRBJ1-2|NA|TRBV27
CASSRTVNYGYTF
TGTGCCAGCAGCCGGACCGTTAACTATGGCTACACCTTC
>NA|TRBJ1-1|TRBD1|TRBV5-5
CASSYPGQTTEAFF
TGTGCCAGCAGCTACCCGGGACAGACGACTGAAGCTTTCTTT
>NA|TRBJ1-1|NA|TRBV27
CASSSRDGLNTEAFF
TGTGCCAGCAGTTCCCGGGACGGCCTGAACACTGAAGCTTTCTTT
>NA|TRBJ2-4|NA|TRBV5-6
CASSLRENIQYF
TGTGCCAGCAGCTTGAGGGAGAACATTCAGTACTTC
>NA|TRBJ1-1|NA|TRBV6-2/TRBV6-3
CASSYSPGAEQTEAFF
TGTGCCAGCAGTTATTCCCCAGGGGCTGAACAAACTGAAGCTTTCTTT
>NA|TRBJ1-1|TRBD1|TRBV4-1
CASSQDHVGTGSYTEAFF
TGCGCCAGCAGCCAAGATCATGTTGGGACAGGGTCCTACACTGAAGCTTTCTTT
>NA|TRBJ2-3|TRBD1|TRBV11-3
CASSKDRGRGTDTQYF
TGTGCCAGCAGTAAGGACAGGGGGCGAGGGACAGATACGCAGTATTTT
>NA|TRBJ1-3|NA|TRBV19
CASMDRNSGNTIYF
TGTGCCAGTATGGACAGAAACTCTGGAAACACCATATATTTT
>NA|TRBJ1-5|NA|TRBV18
CASSPRGGDQPQHF
TGTGCCAGCTCACCCCGGGGAGGGGATCAGCCCCAGCATTTT